The sequence of this T cell receptor beta chain was determined in a study of beta chain features in type 1 diabetes. Study conclusions and caveats: Lower insertion and higher deletion counts appeared at VDJ junctions in type 1 diabetes patients. Although PCR might favor shorter templates, it would do so equally in patients and controls.

Losses at the gene ends were 4 bases for V and 6 bases for J; bases not matched to a gene: 12. Germline V gene sequence: CDR1 GTSNPN, CDR2 SVGIG (reference sequence). The CDR3 extends over 14 amino acids. Notes on this clone: Its antigen is unknown.

Expressed TCRB transcripts got sequenced, as all isolated RNA was reverse transcribed. Mean read depth for naive, central memory and regulatory T cell samples was approximately 3.57 million reads. The assay was immunoSEQ multiplex PCR, and TCRdb's table has in-frame clones only and misses some. The sample records 310,000 or so clones, approximately 10% being singletons. The receptor was isolated from a woman between 25 and 40 years old in good health. V is TRBV30 and J is TRBJ2-7, with 7 positions matching TRBD1. Sequencing was carried out using naive CD4+ T cells from blood. CDR3 nucleotide sequence: TGTGCCTGGACCAAACAGGGGTTGAGTGTCGAGCAGTACTTC. Protein: CAWTKQGLSVEQYF.